Sequencing of this TCR beta chain was carried out in a study of cytomegalovirus exposure and HLA in healthy donors. Looked up from germline, CDR1 is LNHDA and CDR2 is SQIVND (reference sequence). Trimming at V came to 6 bases and at J to 7 bases, leaving 9 bases not matched to a gene. The CDR3 totals 14 residues. Use of 60 Vbeta and 13 Jbeta primers characterized the PCR. The method was immunoSEQ multiplex PCR; TCRdb's version includes in-frame clones alone and lacks a portion of them. The repertoire includes about 100,000 clones, around four fifths of them detected once, and approximately 0.83% sits in the top ten. Of note for this clone: Its antigen is unknown.

Findings and limits, study-wide: With later analysis, a missense DCLRE1C variant became linked to TCR beta V- and J-gene trimming. About 87% or about 30% of the time was how often most TCR beta V segments were productive, according to an earlier analysis. A reported reduction in N-insertions relative to the roughly 610-donor mean was seen in an Asian-associated ancestry cluster in a later analysis.

The chain uses TRBV19 and TRBJ2-4; 7 bases align to TRBD1. Source material: PBMCs. The receptor was derived from an older woman in good health and CMV-seronegative. The CDR3 bases are TGTGCCAGTAGGCAAGGGGGCGCGGCGAACATTCAGTACTTC. It specifies CASRQGGAANIQYF. The variable domain in full, with the rest retrieved from reference TRBV19 and TRBJ2-4, is DGGITQSPKYLFRKEGQNVTLSCEQNLNHDAMYWYRQDPGQGLRLIYYSQIVNDFQKGDIAEGYSVSREKKESFPLTVTSAQKNPTAFYLCASRQGGAANIQYFGAGTRLSVL.